The TCR beta chain under discussion was sequenced for a study of blood T cells in healthy people across ages. Study observations and caveats: Naive and antigen-experienced cells could not be conclusively compared, given unsorted PBMCs. Observed TCR beta diversity per million T cells went down as age went up. This fall followed a roughly linear course with age. Among long-lived donors, naive CD4+ cells were more numerous and diversity higher than in aged donors.

This clonotype has only one observation. Its antigen is not known. The length of the CDR3 is 14 residues. The ends were cut back, 6 bases at V and 4 bases at J, with 13 bases in the middle. The V gene's germline CDR1 is SNHLY and CDR2 FYNNEI. Combining a sample-barcoded 5' primer with a J-beta primer mix, a second PCR ran for roughly 6 to 12 cycles. Researchers report that a template-switch adaptor with 12 random nucleotides tagged each cDNA molecule. TCRdb re-called the 5' RACE reads through MiXCR, storing one row per CDR3 protein. This table has about 1,500,000 distinct CDR3 sequences, 35% to 45% appearing once.

The specimen sequenced was blood. This chain joins TRBV2 and TRBJ1-5, with D uncertain. The clonotype was recovered from a young woman in good health. CDR3 nucleotides: TGTGCCAGCAGCCCCCCCGAGAGTAATCAGCCCCAGCATTTT. It codes for CASSPPESNQPQHF.